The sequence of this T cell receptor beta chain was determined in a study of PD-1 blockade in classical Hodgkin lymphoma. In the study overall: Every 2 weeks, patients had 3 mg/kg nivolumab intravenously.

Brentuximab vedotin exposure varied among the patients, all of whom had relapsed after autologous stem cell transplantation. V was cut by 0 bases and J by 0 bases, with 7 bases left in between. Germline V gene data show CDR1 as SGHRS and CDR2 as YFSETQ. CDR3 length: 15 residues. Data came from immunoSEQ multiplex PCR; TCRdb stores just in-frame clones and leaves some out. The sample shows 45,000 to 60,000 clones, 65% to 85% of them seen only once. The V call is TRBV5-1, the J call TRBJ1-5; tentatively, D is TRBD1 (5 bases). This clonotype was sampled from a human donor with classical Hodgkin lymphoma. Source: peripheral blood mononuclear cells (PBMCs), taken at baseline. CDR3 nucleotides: TGCGCCAGCAGCTTGGGGGGGTATAGCAATCAGCCCCAGCATTTT. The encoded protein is CASSLGGYSNQPQHF.